Listed below are T cell receptor beta chains from one sample, sequenced in a study of blood T cell repertoires in COVID-19. This table comes from immunoSEQ multiplex PCR, and its TCRdb copy is limited to in-frame clones, with some not included. The data hold 84,000 or so clones, with 92% observed a single time. The specimen sequenced was peripheral blood. The source of these receptors is a woman aged 60 to 75 with active COVID-19. CDR3s include the opening cysteine and the closing phenylalanine or tryptophan. Fields, in order: J gene, V gene, clone size, D gene, CDR3 DNA, CDR3 protein. D genes are given only for firm matches. Size is omitted from some rows. Given values are once, few, many or a class for expanded clones.

>TRBJ1-2|TRBV6-2/TRBV6-3|.|TRBD1
TGTGCCAGCAGTACGGGACAGTCTCCACGTGGCTACACCTTC
CASSTGQSPRGYTF
>TRBJ2-1|TRBV28|.|.
TGTGCCAGCAGCAAAGCGCTGTGGGGGGAAAGCTCCTACAATGAGCAGTTCTTC
CASSKALWGESSYNEQFF
>TRBJ2-7|TRBV3-1/TRBV3-2|.|.
TGTGCCAGCAGCCAAGAAGTAGGGGGGGCCGGCGAGCAGTACTTC
CASSQEVGGAGEQYF
>TRBJ1-2|TRBV7-2|few|.
TGTGCCAGCAGCTTAGCGCAGAAAGCGACTGATGGCTACACCTTC
CASSLAQKATDGYTF
>TRBJ1-6|TRBV3-1/TRBV3-2|.|.
TGTGCCAGCAGCCAAGAGGTACAGGGACCCTCCTATAATTCACCCCTCCACTTT
CASSQEVQGPSYNSPLHF
>TRBJ1-1|TRBV28|.|.
TGTGCCAGCAGTGAGCCCGGGAGCACTGAAGCTTTCTTT
CASSEPGSTEAFF
>TRBJ1-4|TRBV4-3|.|.
TGCGCCAGCAGCCAAGAGAGCAGGAGGCTTGACAAACTGTTTTTT
CASSQESRRLDKLFF
>TRBJ2-5|TRBV2|.|.
TGTGCCAGCAGGAAGGGGGTCCAAGAGACCCAGTACTTC
CASRKGVQETQYF
>TRBJ1-1|TRBV19|.|.
TGTGCCAGTAGTCCTCAGGTGGGCCGGTATACTGAAGCTTTCTTT
CASSPQVGRYTEAFF
>TRBJ2-1|TRBV7-3|.|TRBD2
TGTGCCAGCAGCTCTAGCGGGGCCTACTACAATGAGCAGTTCTTC
CASSSSGAYYNEQFF
>TRBJ1-4|TRBV12-3/TRBV12-4|.|.
TGTGCCAGCAGTTTACGAGGGGAAAAACTGTTTTTT
CASSLRGEKLFF
>TRBJ1-1|TRBV7-3|.|TRBD1
TGTGCCAGCAGCTTAACCGGGACAGGGTTGGAAGCTTTCTTT
CASSLTGTGLEAFF
>TRBJ2-1|TRBV11-3|.|.
TGTGCCAGCAGCTTCGAAGGATCTAGCTCCTACAATGAGCAGTTCTTC
CASSFEGSSSYNEQFF
>TRBJ2-7|TRBV5-5|.|TRBD1
TGTGCCAGCAGCCTAAAGGGACAGGGGCCCTACGAGCAGTACTTC
CASSLKGQGPYEQYF
>TRBJ2-7|TRBV7-2|.|.
TGTGCCAGCAGCCCCAATCGGGGGGCCAACGAGCAGTACTTC
CASSPNRGANEQYF
>TRBJ1-5|TRBV6-1|.|.
TGTGCCAGCAGTGAACAGGCAATGTACGCTAGCAATCAGCCCCAGCATTTT
CASSEQAMYASNQPQHF
>TRBJ1-1|TRBV5-1|.|.
TGCGCCAGCACCCAGGGTGTGAACACTGAAGCTTTCTTT
CASTQGVNTEAFF
>TRBJ2-2|TRBV16|.|TRBD1
TGTGCCAGCAGCCAATCCGGGACAGGGGGCACCGGGGAGCTGTTTTTT
CASSQSGTGGTGELFF
>TRBJ1-5|TRBV19|.|.
TGTGCCAGTAGGAGAGGGGGGGCCAATCAGCCCCAGCATTTT
CASRRGGANQPQHF
>TRBJ1-5|TRBV5-1|once|.
TGCGCCAGCAGCTTGGACCCAGGGGGCAATCAGCCCCAGCATTTT
CASSLDPGGNQPQHF
>TRBJ1-5|TRBV7-8|.|.
TGTGCCAGCAGCTGGGACATAAATCAGCCCCAGCATTTT
CASSWDINQPQHF
>TRBJ1-6|TRBV28|.|TRBD1
TGTGCCAGTAGGCAGGGGGCTTATTCACCCCTCCACTTT
CASRQGAYSPLHF
>TRBJ1-5|TRBV28|.|.
TGTGCCAGCAGTTTATCCTGGAGGGATCAGCCCCAGCATTTT
CASSLSWRDQPQHF
>TRBJ1-1|TRBV11-3|.|.
TGTGCCAGCAGCGCGGAGGGAATCGGTGAAGCTTTCTTT
CASSAEGIGEAFF
>TRBJ1-1|TRBV7-8|.|.
TGTGCCAGCAGCCCGAACTTTGGGAACACTGAAGCTTTCTTT
CASSPNFGNTEAFF
>TRBJ1-1|TRBV3-1/TRBV3-2|.|.
TGTGCCAGCAGCCAAACCGGGAGTGCGGCTTTCTTT
CASSQTGSAAFF
>TRBJ2-6|TRBV5-8|.|.
TGTGCCAGCAGCTTGGGAACGGTTCCTTCTAGCTCTGGGGCCAACGTCCTGACTTTC
CASSLGTVPSSSGANVLTF
>TRBJ2-7|TRBV7-9|.|TRBD1
TGTGCCAGCAGCTCCCGACAGGGGAACGAGCAGTACTTC
CASSSRQGNEQYF
>TRBJ2-4|TRBV5-6|.|TRBD1
TGTGCCAGCAGCAGGGGGACAGCCCAGCTGTACTTC
CASSRGTAQLYF
>TRBJ1-2|TRBV9|once|.
TGTGCCAGCAATGGACGGGCGGGTTTTTACGATGGCTACACCTTC
CASNGRAGFYDGYTF
>TRBJ2-7|TRBV6-5|many|.
TGTGCCAGCAGCCGTGCCGGGACACCTCTCTGGGAGCAGTACTTC
CASSRAGTPLWEQYF